Presented here are 16 T cell receptor beta chains from one specimen sequenced in a study of blood T cell repertoires in COVID-19. Clones were read by immunoSEQ multiplex PCR, and TCRdb kept only the in-frame ones, dropping some. The sample includes 90,000 to 130,000 clones, 86% of them seen just once. Sequencing was carried out using peripheral blood. These receptors all come from a man aged 40-55 years with acute or convalescent COVID-19.

J is TRBJ2-7 and V is TRBV29-1, with TRBD1 matching over 7 bases. Looked up from germline, CDR1 is SQVTM and CDR2 is ANQGSEA. V lost 8 bases and J lost 3; bases outside the gene matches: 7. CDR3 length equals 12 residues. The CDR3 spells CSTTGPGYEQYF. CDR3 bases: TGCAGCACGACAGGGCCAGGCTACGAGCAGTACTTC.

This clone was counted once. This chain links TRBV2 with TRBJ2-7, with D maybe TRBD2 (5 bases). This CDR3 region has 13 residues. Germline CDR1 and CDR2: SNHLY and FYNNEI. Trimming took 6 bases from V and 5 from J, leaving 14 bases between them. CDR3 nucleotides: TGTGCCAGCAGCGCTACTAGACACCACGAGCAGTACTTC. Translated: CASSATRHHEQYF.

DNA for the CDR3: TGTGCCAGCAGTGAAGGGGCGGGAGGGCTACGGCAGTTCTTC. As protein: CASSEGAGGLRQFF. The chain employs TRBV6-1 and TRBJ2-1; 9 bases align to TRBD2. Per the germline V gene, CDR1 is MNHNS and CDR2 is SASEGT. Trimming at V came to 1 base and at J to 12 bases, leaving 7 bases not matched to a gene. There are 14 residues in the CDR3.

The chain carries TRBV15 and TRBJ1-5; D call uncertain. The CDR3 is 12 residues long. Germline V gene data show CDR1 as LNHNV and CDR2 as YYDKDF (reference sequence). Trimming took 1 base from V and 8 from J, leaving 6 bases between them. The CDR3 here is CATSRGNEPQHF. CDR3 DNA: TGTGCCACCAGCAGAGGTAATGAGCCCCAGCATTTT.

This sequence joins TRBV12-5 and TRBJ2-1; 8 bases align to TRBD1. Germline V CDR1 and CDR2: LGHNT, FRNRAP. J gave up 9 bases and V 5 bases, and 15 bases lay outside the gene matches. The length of the CDR3 is 16 residues. CDR3 in amino acids: CASGLSTGQGRGEQFF. CDR3 in DNA: TGTGCTAGTGGTCTCTCCACTGGACAGGGTCGTGGTGAGCAGTTCTTC.

The chain uses TRBV19 and TRBJ2-1, with 7 bases identical to TRBD1. There are 15 residues in the CDR3. Unmatched junction bases numbered 8, after V lost 7 bases and J lost 2 bases. Germline V CDR1 and CDR2: LNHDA, SQIVND (reference sequence). The CDR3 bases are TGTGCCAGTACCAATCCAGGACAGGCCTACAATGAGCAGTTCTTC. Translation: CASTNPGQAYNEQFF.

J is TRBJ2-5 and V is TRBV11-2, with a possible D match to TRBD2 (6 bases). Germline V lookup: CDR1 SGHAT, CDR2 FQNNGV. This CDR3 spans 14 amino acids. The V end lost 3 bases, the J end lost 7 bases, and 15 bases lay between the germline ends. Written as DNA, the CDR3 is TGTGCCAGCAGCTTCTCTAGGCGGGGAGGGACCCAGTACTTC. Its translation is CASSFSRRGGTQYF.

The V call is TRBV19, the J call TRBJ2-2; 7 bases agree with TRBD2. The CDR3 runs 14 residues. J gave up 6 bases and V 5 bases, and 6 bases lay outside the gene matches. Germline V lookup: CDR1 LNHDA, CDR2 SQIVND (reference sequence). CDR3 sequence (DNA): TGTGCCAGTAGTCCGGGACTACACTCCGGGGAGCTGTTTTTT. It specifies CASSPGLHSGELFF.

This rearrangement joins TRBV2 to TRBJ1-5; 9 nucleotides line up with TRBD1. The length of the CDR3 is 16 residues. CDR1 is SNHLY and CDR2 is FYNNEI in the germline V gene. V dropped 3 bases and J dropped 3; count of bases not matched to a gene: 6. In DNA form, the CDR3 reads TGTGCCAGCAGTGATTGGGGACAGGGAGACAATCAGCCCCAGCATTTT. Amino acids: CASSDWGQGDNQPQHF.

This chain links TRBV19 with TRBJ2-1; 13 nucleotides line up with TRBD2. This CDR3 region has 14 residues. The junction had 4 bases not matched to a gene; V was cut back by 7 bases and J by 7 bases. Per germline, CDR1 LNHDA and CDR2 SQIVND (reference sequence). CDR3 DNA sequence: TGTGCCAGTATTGGGACTAGCGGGGTGAATGAGCAGTTCTTC. It codes for CASIGTSGVNEQFF.

The CDR3 here is CASSPLTGRRNQPQHF. In nucleotides, the CDR3 is TGTGCCAGCAGCCCCCTGACAGGGAGGCGCAATCAGCCCCAGCATTTT. The rearrangement links TRBV12-1 to TRBJ1-5; the DNA was not compared with TRBD1, the D call given in the table. TRBV12-1 is assigned pseudogene status. The length of the CDR3 is 16 residues.

The rearrangement links TRBV18 to TRBJ1-5, with D unresolved. The V and J ends lost 2 bases and 1 base respectively, with 3 bases between them. The CDR3 covers 13 residues. CDR1 KGHSH and CDR2 LQKENI come from the germline V gene. This CDR3 is CASSPSSNQPQHF. The CDR3 bases are TGTGCCAGCTCACCATCAAGCAATCAGCCCCAGCATTTT.

This rearrangement joins TRBV19 to TRBJ1-5; 7 positions agree with TRBD1. This CDR3 has 14 amino acids. J gave up 8 bases and V 4 bases, and 8 bases lay outside the gene matches. CDR1 is LNHDA, CDR2 SQIVND, per germline (reference sequence). The CDR3 spells CASSTPTGWEPQHF. The CDR3 DNA sequence: TGTGCCAGTAGTACCCCGACAGGGTGGGAGCCCCAGCATTTT.

The chain recombines TRBV2 with TRBJ2-7; perhaps TRBD1 as D (7 bases). Germline V CDR1 and CDR2: SNHLY, FYNNEI. The V and J ends lost 9 bases and 6 bases respectively, with 21 bases between them. This CDR3 region has 14 residues. This chain's CDR3 is CARGEQGRLGEQYF. The CDR3 DNA is TGTGCCAGGGGGGAACAGGGGAGGCTTGGCGAGCAGTACTTC.

V is TRBV5-8 and J is TRBJ2-2, with 8 bases matching TRBD1. The CDR3 has 15 residues. V gave up 4 bases and J gave up 7 bases; unmatched junction bases: 9. Germline CDR1 and CDR2: SGHTS and YDEGEE. CDR3 in amino acids: CASSRRTGFGGELFF. The CDR3 bases are TGTGCCAGCAGCCGGAGGACAGGGTTCGGCGGGGAGCTGTTTTTT.

The V and J genes are TRBV19 and TRBJ1-5; TRBD1 is a possible D gene (6 bases). V was pared by 1 base and J by 0 bases, with 7 bases between. This CDR3 is built from 15 residues. The germline gives CDR1 LNHDA, CDR2 SQIVND (reference sequence). CDR3 DNA: TGTGCCAGTAGTATAGGGACAGCTAGCAATCAGCCCCAGCATTTT. Encoded protein: CASSIGTASNQPQHF.